Included here is one T cell receptor beta chain sequence, with context. The assay was immunoSEQ multiplex PCR, and TCRdb's table has in-frame clones only and misses some. The sample consists of approximately 170,000 clones, approximately 90% of them appearing once. V gave up 2 bases and J gave up 7 bases, with 8 bases separating them. The germline V gene has CDR1 KGHSH and CDR2 LQKENI. The CDR3 is made up of 13 amino acids. The sample is drawn from a study of control samples from healthy donors and cancer patients. Sequencing used blood. This clonotype originated in a woman under 40 in good health. The chain couples TRBV18 to TRBJ1-4; D is possibly TRBD1 (5 bases). The CDR3 coding sequence is TGTGCCAGCTCACCAGGGACGGGTGAAAAACTGTTTTTT. Its translation: CASSPGTGEKLFF.